This T cell receptor (beta chain) was profiled in a study of T cells in lung cancer brain metastases. The ends were cut back, 4 bases at V and 3 bases at J, with 15 bases in the middle. This CDR3 is built from 15 residues. CDR1 is SEHNR, CDR2 FQNEAQ, per germline (reference sequence). General observations from the study: Most clones were lesion-specific, with limited overlap between paired lesions (Morisita 0.23).

Exclusion applied to any patient with a history of multiple malignancies. For this clone: The antigen remains undetermined.

The data were produced by immunoSEQ multiplex PCR, yet TCRdb's version contains in-frame clones alone and is incomplete. This sample has several thousand clones, with approximately 85% found just once. V and J are TRBV7-9 and TRBJ2-5, with a weak D call TRBD1 (7 bases). The sample comprised tumor tissue from the primary lung tumor. The TCR comes from a man aged 50-59 years with non-small cell lung cancer. CDR3 sequence (DNA): TGTGCCAGCAGCTCAAGGGGGCGCGGGGAAGAGACCCAGTACTTC. Translation gives CASSSRGRGEETQYF.